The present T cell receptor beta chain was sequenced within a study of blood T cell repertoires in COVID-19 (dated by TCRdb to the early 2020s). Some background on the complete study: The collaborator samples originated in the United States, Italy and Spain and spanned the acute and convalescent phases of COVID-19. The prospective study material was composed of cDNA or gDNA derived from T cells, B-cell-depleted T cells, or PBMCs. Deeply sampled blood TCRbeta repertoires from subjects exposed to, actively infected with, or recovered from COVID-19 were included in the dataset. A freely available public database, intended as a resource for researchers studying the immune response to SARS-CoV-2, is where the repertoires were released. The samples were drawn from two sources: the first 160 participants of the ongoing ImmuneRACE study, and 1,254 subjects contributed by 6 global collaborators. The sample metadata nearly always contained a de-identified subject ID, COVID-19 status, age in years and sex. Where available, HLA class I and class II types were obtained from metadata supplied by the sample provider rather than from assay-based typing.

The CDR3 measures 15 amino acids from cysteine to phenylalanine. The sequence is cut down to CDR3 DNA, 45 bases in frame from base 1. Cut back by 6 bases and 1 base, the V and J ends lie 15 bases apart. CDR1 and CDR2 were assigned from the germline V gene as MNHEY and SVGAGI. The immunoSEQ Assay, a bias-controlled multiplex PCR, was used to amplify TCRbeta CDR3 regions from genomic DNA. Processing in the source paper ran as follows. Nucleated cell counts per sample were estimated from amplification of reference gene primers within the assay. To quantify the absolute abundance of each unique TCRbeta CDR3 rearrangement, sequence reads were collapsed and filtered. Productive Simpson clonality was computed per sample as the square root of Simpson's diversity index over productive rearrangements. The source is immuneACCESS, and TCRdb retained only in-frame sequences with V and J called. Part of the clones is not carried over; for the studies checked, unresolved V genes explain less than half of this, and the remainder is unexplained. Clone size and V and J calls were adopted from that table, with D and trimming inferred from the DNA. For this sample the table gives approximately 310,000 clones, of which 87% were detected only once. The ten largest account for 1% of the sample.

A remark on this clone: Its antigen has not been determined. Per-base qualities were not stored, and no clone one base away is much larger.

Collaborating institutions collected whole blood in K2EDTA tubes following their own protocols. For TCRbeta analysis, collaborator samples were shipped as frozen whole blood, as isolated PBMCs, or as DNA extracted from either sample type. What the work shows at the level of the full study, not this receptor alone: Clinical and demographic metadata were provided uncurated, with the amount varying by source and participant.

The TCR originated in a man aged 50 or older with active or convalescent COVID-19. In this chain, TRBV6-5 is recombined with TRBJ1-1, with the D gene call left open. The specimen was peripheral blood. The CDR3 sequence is CASSAGSGKNTEAFF. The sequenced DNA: TGTGCCAGCAGCGCGGGGTCCGGCAAGAACACTGAAGCTTTCTTT.